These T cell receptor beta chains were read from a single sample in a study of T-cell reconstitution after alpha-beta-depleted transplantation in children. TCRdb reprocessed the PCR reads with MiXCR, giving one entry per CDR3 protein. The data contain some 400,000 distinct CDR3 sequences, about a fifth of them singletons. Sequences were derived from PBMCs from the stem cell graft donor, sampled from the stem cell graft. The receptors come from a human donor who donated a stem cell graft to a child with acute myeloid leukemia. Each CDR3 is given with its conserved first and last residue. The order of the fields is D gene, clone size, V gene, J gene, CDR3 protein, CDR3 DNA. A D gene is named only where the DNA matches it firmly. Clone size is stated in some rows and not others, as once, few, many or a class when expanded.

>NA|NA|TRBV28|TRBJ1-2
CASSLMSPSLGYTF
TGTGCCAGCAGTTTAATGTCCCCATCCCTTGGCTACACCTTC
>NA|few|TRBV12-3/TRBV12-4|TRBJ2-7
CASSFYGIPYEQYF
TGTGCCAGCAGTTTTTATGGAATACCCTACGAGCAGTACTTC
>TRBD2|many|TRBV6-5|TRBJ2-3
CASRPGLAGTDTQYF
TGTGCCAGCAGGCCGGGACTAGCGGGCACAGATACGCAGTATTTT
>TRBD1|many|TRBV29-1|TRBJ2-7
CSVNRGWDEQYF
TGCAGCGTCAACAGGGGATGGGACGAGCAGTACTTC
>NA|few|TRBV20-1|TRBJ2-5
CSARGRRETQYF
TGCAGTGCTAGAGGCAGACGGGAGACCCAGTACTTC
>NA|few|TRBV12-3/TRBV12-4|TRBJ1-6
CASTPNQRNSPLHF
TGTGCCAGCACCCCTAACCAGAGGAATTCACCCCTCCACTTT
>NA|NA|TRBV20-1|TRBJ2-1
CSARVRRDRNEQFF
TGCAGTGCTAGAGTGCGGCGGGATCGCAATGAGCAGTTCTTC
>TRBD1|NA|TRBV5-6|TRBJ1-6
CASSSPLGRGRISPLHF
TGTGCCAGCAGCTCCCCCCTGGGCAGGGGGCGGATTTCACCCCTCCACTTT
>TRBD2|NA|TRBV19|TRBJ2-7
CASSVTSGRIYEQYF
TGTGCCAGTAGTGTGACTAGCGGGAGAATATACGAGCAGTACTTC
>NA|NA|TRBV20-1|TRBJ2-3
CSASRRTDTQYF
TGCAGTGCTAGTCGGCGAACAGATACGCAGTATTTT
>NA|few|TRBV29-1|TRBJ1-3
CSVEVLSSGNTIYF
TGCAGCGTTGAAGTGTTAAGCTCTGGAAACACCATATATTTT
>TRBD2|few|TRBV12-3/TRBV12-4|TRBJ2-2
CASSPRTSAGELFF
TGTGCCAGCAGTCCCAGGACTAGCGCCGGGGAGCTGTTTTTT
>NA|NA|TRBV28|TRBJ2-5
CVSSPGITETQYF
TGTGTCAGCAGTCCCGGGATTACGGAGACCCAGTACTTC
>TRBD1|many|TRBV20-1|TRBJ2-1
CSAPPGQGNNEQFF
TGCAGTGCACCACCCGGACAGGGCAACAATGAGCAGTTCTTC
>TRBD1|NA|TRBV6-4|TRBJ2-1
CASSPGDSNEQFF
TGTGCCAGTTCTCCCGGGGACAGCAATGAGCAGTTCTTC
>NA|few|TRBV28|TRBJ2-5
CASSFPGNQETQYF
TGTGCCAGCAGTTTCCCCGGGAACCAAGAGACCCAGTACTTC
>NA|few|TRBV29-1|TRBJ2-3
CSVEKFADTQYF
TGCAGCGTTGAGAAGTTCGCAGATACGCAGTATTTT
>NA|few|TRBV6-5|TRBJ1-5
CASSSKGQVSNQPQHF
TGTGCCAGCAGTTCGAAGGGACAAGTTAGCAATCAGCCCCAGCATTTT
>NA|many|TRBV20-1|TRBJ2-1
CSAVLAQGYNEQFF
TGCAGTGCTGTCTTGGCGCAGGGGTACAATGAGCAGTTCTTC
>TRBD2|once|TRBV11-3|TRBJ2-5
CASSSAFSGRSETQYF
TGTGCCAGCAGCTCCGCCTTTAGCGGGAGATCAGAGACCCAGTACTTC
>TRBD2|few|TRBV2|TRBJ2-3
CASRAPWGGFTDTQYF
TGTGCCAGCAGGGCACCCTGGGGGGGTTTCACAGATACGCAGTATTTT
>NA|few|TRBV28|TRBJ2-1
CASIPLAYNEQFF
TGTGCCAGCATCCCCCTAGCGTACAATGAGCAGTTCTTC
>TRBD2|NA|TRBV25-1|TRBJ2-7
CATKRGGHEQYF
TGTGCCACCAAACGGGGGGGCCACGAGCAGTACTTC
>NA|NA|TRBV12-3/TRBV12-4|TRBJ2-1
CASSLLSKTSYNEQFF
TGTGCCAGCAGTTTATTATCTAAAACCTCATACAATGAGCAGTTCTTC
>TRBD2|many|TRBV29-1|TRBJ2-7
CSVYGLAGSYEQYF
TGCAGCGTCTACGGACTAGCGGGCTCCTACGAGCAGTACTTC
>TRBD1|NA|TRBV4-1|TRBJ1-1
CASSHYLQGDTEAFF
TGCGCCAGCAGCCATTACTTACAGGGGGACACTGAAGCTTTCTTT
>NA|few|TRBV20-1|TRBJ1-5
CSATSPDSNQPQHF
TGCAGTGCTACATCCCCAGATAGCAATCAGCCCCAGCATTTT
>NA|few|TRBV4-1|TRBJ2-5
CASGWGQQETQYF
TGCGCCAGCGGTTGGGGACAACAAGAGACCCAGTACTTC
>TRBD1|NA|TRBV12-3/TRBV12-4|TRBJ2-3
CASSLIGGQGIDTQYF
TGTGCCAGCAGTTTAATAGGCGGACAGGGGATAGATACGCAGTATTTT
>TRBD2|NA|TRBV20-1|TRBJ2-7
CSAREVSGSYEQYF
TGCAGTGCTAGAGAGGTTAGCGGGAGCTACGAGCAGTACTTC
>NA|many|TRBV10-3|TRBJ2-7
CAISENGRNYEQYF
TGTGCCATCAGTGAGAATGGCAGAAACTACGAGCAGTACTTC
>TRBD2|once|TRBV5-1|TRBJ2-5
CASSFGLAGEETQYF
TGCGCCAGCAGCTTCGGACTAGCGGGAGAAGAGACCCAGTACTTC
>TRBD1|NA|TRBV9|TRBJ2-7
CASSVGADRGREQYF
TGTGCCAGCAGCGTAGGAGCGGACAGGGGTCGCGAGCAGTACTTC
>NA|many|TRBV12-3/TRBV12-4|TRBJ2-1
CVESGGLSSYNEQFF
TGTGTCGAGTCTGGAGGCCTGAGCTCCTACAATGAGCAGTTCTTC
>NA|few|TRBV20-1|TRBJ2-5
CSAVAGETQYF
TGCAGTGCTGTTGCTGGAGAGACCCAGTACTTC
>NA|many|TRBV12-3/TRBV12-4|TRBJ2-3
CASSFTGQSTDTQYF
TGTGCCAGCAGTTTTACCGGACAGAGCACAGATACGCAGTATTTT
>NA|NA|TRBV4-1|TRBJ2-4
CASSQEGAGRTGTYF
TGCGCCAGCAGCCAAGAGGGGGCAGGGAGAACAGGGACTTACTTC
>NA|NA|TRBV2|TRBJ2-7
CASGETARRYEQYF
TGTGCCAGCGGGGAGACTGCACGACGCTACGAGCAGTACTTC
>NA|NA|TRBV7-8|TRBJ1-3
CASSNQLMLRASGNTIYF
TGTGCCAGCAGTAACCAACTCATGCTCAGGGCTTCAGGAAACACCATATATTTT
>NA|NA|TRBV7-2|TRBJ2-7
CASSSPPAGSQYF
TGTGCCAGCAGCTCCCCCCCAGCAGGGTCGCAGTACTTC
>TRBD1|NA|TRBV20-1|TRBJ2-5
CREWDRSQETQYF
TGCAGGGAATGGGACAGGTCCCAAGAGACCCAGTACTTC
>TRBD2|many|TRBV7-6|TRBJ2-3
CASSLGLAVTDTQYF
TGTGCCAGCAGCTTAGGACTAGCGGTCACAGATACGCAGTATTTT
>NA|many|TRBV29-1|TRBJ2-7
CSVEDAPGLREYF
TGCAGCGTTGAAGACGCCCCGGGACTGAGAGAGTACTTC
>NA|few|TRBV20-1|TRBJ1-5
CSAKRGGALQPQHF
TGCAGTGCCAAAAGGGGGGGGGCTTTGCAGCCCCAGCATTTT
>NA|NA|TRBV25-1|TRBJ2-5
CATSSPGIAARQTQYF
TGTGCCACCAGCAGTCCCGGGATAGCGGCCCGCCAGACCCAGTACTTC
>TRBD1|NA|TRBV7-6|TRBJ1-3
CASSPSGTGRGNTIYF
TGTGCCAGCAGCCCCAGCGGGACAGGTCGGGGAAACACCATATATTTT
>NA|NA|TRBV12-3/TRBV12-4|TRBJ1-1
CASSVKAGYGNTEAFF
TGTGCCAGCAGTGTTAAAGCAGGGTACGGAAACACTGAAGCTTTCTTT
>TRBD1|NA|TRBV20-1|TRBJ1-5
CCARDPTGSSNQPQHF
TGCTGTGCTAGAGATCCGACAGGGTCTAGCAATCAGCCCCAGCATTTT
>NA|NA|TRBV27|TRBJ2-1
CASSQLAVREQFF
TGTGCCAGCAGTCAATTAGCGGTGAGGGAGCAGTTCTTC
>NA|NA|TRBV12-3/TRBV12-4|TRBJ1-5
CASSLRTEQPQHF
TGTGCCAGCAGTTTAAGAACAGAACAGCCCCAGCATTTT
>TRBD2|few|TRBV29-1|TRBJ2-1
CSVEGRIILAGRPNEQFF
TGCAGCGTTGAGGGGCGGATCATACTAGCGGGGAGACCCAATGAGCAGTTCTTC
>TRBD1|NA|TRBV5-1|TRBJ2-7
CASSSRDRTSYEQYF
TGCGCCAGCAGCTCCCGGGACAGAACCTCCTACGAGCAGTACTTC
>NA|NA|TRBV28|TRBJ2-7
CASSSPQATYEQYF
TGTGCCAGCAGTTCCCCACAGGCTACCTACGAGCAGTACTTC
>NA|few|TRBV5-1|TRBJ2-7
CASSGLQGTYEQYF
TGCGCCAGCAGCGGGCTACAGGGTACCTACGAGCAGTACTTC
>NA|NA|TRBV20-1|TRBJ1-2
CSAIDFRF
TGCAGTGCCATCGACTTCCGCTTC